This TCR beta chain was recorded in a study of T-cell reconstitution after alpha-beta-depleted transplantation in children. Findings of the study overall: By one year post-transplant, T-cell counts and diversity largely arose from T cells that were newly produced. Several hundred rapidly expanded clones from non-depleted graft cells reportedly supplied alpha-beta T cells about two months post-transplant. Surviving thymic progenitors and recipient T cells were the source of high TCRbeta diversity at day 60 in some patients.

This clonotype was seen more than once but under ten times. What it binds is not known. TCRbeta library preparation incorporated unique molecular identifiers. MiXCR, run by TCRdb on the PCR reads, gives a single entry per CDR3 protein. The table has about 420,000 distinct CDR3 sequences, roughly 15% seen once. Here the sequenced sample was PBMCs, mostly from graft donor cells, taken 360 days after TCRalphabeta/CD19-depleted stem cell transplant. The source is a boy in the first two years of life who had a stem cell transplant for Wiskott-Aldrich syndrome, so the T cells may come from the graft donor.

DNA of the CDR3: TGCAGCGCCGAGCGGGTCATGAACACTGAAGCTTTCTTT. It specifies CSAERVMNTEAFF. The V call is TRBV29-1, the J call TRBJ1-1; D is ambiguous. The V gene's germline CDR1 is SQVTM and CDR2 ANQGSEA. V was pared by 7 bases and J by 0 bases, with 12 bases between. This CDR3 is built from 13 residues.